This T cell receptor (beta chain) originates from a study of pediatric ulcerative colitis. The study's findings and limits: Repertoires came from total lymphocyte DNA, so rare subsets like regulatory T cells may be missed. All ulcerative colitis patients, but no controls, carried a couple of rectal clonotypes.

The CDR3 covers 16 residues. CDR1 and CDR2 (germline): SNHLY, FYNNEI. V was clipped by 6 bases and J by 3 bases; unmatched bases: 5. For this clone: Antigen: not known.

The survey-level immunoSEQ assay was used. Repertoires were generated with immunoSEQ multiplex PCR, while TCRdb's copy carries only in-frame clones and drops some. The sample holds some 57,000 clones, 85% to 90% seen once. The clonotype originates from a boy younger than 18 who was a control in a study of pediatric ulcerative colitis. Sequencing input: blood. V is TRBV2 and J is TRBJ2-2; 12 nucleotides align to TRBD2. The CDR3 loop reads CASSPTSGRHTGELFF. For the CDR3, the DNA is TGTGCCAGCAGCCCGACTAGCGGGAGACACACCGGGGAGCTGTTTTTT.